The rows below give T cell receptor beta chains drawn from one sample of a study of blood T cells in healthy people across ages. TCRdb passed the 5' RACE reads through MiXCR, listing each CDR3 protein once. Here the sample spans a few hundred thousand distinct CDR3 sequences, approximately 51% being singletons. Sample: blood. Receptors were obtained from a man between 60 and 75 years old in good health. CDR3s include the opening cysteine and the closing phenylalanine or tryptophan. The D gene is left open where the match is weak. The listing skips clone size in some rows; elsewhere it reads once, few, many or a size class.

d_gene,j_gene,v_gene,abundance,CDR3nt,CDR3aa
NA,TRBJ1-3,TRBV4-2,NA,TGTGCCAGCAGCCAAACTTGGGGAGGGACTGGAAACACCATATATTTT,CASSQTWGGTGNTIYF
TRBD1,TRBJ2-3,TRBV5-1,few,TGCGCCAGCAGCTTGACAGGGGATTCGTCAGATACGCAGTATTTT,CASSLTGDSSDTQYF
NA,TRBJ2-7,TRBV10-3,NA,TGTGCCATCTCCACCTCGAACTACGAGCAGTACTTC,CAISTSNYEQYF
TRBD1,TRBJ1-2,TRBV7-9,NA,TGTGCCACCCCCGTATCGGGACAGGTTTATGGCTACACCTTC,CATPVSGQVYGYTF
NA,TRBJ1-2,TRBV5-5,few,TGTGCCAGCAGGCTCTCGGCGGACAGAGGCTACACCTTC,CASRLSADRGYTF
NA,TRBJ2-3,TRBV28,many,TGTGCCAGCAGTTTGGGGTTTGGCACAGATACGCAGTATTTT,CASSLGFGTDTQYF
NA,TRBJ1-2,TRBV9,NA,TGTGCCAGCAACAAGGGGGGCAGCGCCTATGGCTACACCTTC,CASNKGGSAYGYTF
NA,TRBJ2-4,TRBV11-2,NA,TGTGCCAGCAGCCGATTCGGACTAGGACAGACCAAAAACATTCAGTACTTC,CASSRFGLGQTKNIQYF
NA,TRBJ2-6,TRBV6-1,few,TGTGCCAGCAGTGAAGTTGGTTCTGGGGCCAACGTCCTGACTTTC,CASSEVGSGANVLTF
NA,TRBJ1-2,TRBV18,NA,TGTGCCAGCTCACTGCCTCGAGGGTACTCTGGCTACACCTTC,CASSLPRGYSGYTF
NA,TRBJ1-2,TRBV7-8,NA,TGTGCCAGCAGCAAGGACATGTACTACACCTTC,CASSKDMYYTF
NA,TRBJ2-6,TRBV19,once,TGTGCCAGTAAATCTTATCTTAGCTCTGGGGCCAACGTCCTGACTTTC,CASKSYLSSGANVLTF
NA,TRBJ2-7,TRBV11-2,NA,TGTGCCAGCAGCTTAGAAAGCTTCTATGAGCAGTACTTC,CASSLESFYEQYF
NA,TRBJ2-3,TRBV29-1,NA,TGCAGCGTCGTTGGTGGCTCCGGGGATACGCAGTATTTT,CSVVGGSGDTQYF
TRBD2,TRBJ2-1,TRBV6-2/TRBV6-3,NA,TGTGCCAGCAGTTACTCTGGGACTAGCAGGTGGGATGAGCAGTTCTTC,CASSYSGTSRWDEQFF
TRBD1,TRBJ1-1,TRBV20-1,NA,TGCAGTGCCCCGGGACAGGGGGCTTCTGAAGCTTTCTTT,CSAPGQGASEAFF
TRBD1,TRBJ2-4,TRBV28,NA,TGTGCCAGCAGCCTATGGGTTGGGACAGGGAGTAACATTCAGTACTTC,CASSLWVGTGSNIQYF
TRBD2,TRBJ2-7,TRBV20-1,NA,TGCAGTGCTAGGGGGGGGACTAGCGGGAGAGCCCCCTACGAGCAGTACTTC,CSARGGTSGRAPYEQYF
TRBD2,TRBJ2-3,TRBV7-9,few,TGTGCCAGCAGCTCGACTAGCGGGAGATCAGATACGCAGTATTTT,CASSSTSGRSDTQYF
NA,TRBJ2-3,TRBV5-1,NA,TGCGCCAGCAGCTATTCGGGCTCCACAGATACGCAGTATTTT,CASSYSGSTDTQYF
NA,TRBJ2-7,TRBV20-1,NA,TGCAGTGCCCCCCCGGACCGACCCGGGGGCGAGCAGTACTTC,CSAPPDRPGGEQYF
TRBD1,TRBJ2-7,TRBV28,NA,TGTGCCAGCAGTTTTCAGGGGGCGCCCTACGAGCAGTACTTC,CASSFQGAPYEQYF
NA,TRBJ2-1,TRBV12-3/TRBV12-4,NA,TGTGCCAGCAGTTTAGAACAGGGTGGCAACAATGAGCAGTTCTTC,CASSLEQGGNNEQFF
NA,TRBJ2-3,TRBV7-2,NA,TGTGCCAGCAGCTTAGGGTTTCAGACAGATACGCAGTATTTT,CASSLGFQTDTQYF
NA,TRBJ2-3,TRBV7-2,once,TGTGCCAGCAGCTTCGAAGCTCCGGGGCTCACAGATACGCAGTATTTT,CASSFEAPGLTDTQYF
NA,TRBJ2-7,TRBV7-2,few,TGTGCCAGCAGCATCAACCCGGGGTACGAGCAGTACTTC,CASSINPGYEQYF
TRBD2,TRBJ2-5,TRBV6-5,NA,TGTGCCAGCAGCCCCGGACTAGCGGGGGGGACGGAGACCCAGTACTTC,CASSPGLAGGTETQYF
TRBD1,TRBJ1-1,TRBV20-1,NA,TGCAGTGCTCCCGAACAGGGGGCATGGACTGAAGCTTTCTTT,CSAPEQGAWTEAFF
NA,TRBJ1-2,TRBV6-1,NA,TGTGCCAGCAGCCCAAGGGGCCCGCCATCTATAGGCTACACCTTC,CASSPRGPPSIGYTF
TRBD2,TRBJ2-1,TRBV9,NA,TGTGCCAGCAGCGTACCGGGACTAGCGGGAGGTGAGCAGTTCTTC,CASSVPGLAGGEQFF
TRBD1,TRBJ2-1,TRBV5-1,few,TGCGCCAGCAGCAAAGCCGGGACAGGCTACAATGAGCAGTTCTTC,CASSKAGTGYNEQFF
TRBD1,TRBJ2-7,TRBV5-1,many,TGCGCCAGCAGCTGGACAGGGCCTTCCTACGAGCAGTACTTC,CASSWTGPSYEQYF
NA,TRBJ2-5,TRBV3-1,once,TGTGCCAGCAGCCCGGAGACGAGCGGGCAAGAGTCCCAGTACTTC,CASSPETSGQESQYF
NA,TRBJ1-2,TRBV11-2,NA,TGTGCCAGCAAGGGCAAGACACCCCTCTATGGCTACACCTTC,CASKGKTPLYGYTF
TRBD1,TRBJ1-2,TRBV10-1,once,TGCGCCAGCAGTCAACAGGGGACCTATGGCTACACCTTC,CASSQQGTYGYTF
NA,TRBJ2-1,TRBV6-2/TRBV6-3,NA,TGTGCCAGCAGTTACCTTGTCTGGCGGAGCTCCTACAATGAGCAGTTCTTC,CASSYLVWRSSYNEQFF
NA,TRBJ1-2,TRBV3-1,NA,TGTGCCAGCAGCCAAGATAGGGGGTTATATGGCTACACCTTC,CASSQDRGLYGYTF
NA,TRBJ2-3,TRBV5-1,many,TGCGCCAGCAGCCCCCGGCCGAGCACAGATACGCAGTATTTT,CASSPRPSTDTQYF